This T cell receptor beta chain was observed in a study of shared clonotypes between healthy human individuals. The CDR3 runs to 13 residues. Trimming removed 3 bases at V and 2 bases at J, with 8 bases between. CDR1 SGHRS and CDR2 YFSETQ come from the germline V gene. This clone occurred a few times. Other DNA variants within this sample encode the same CDR3. This table comes from immunoSEQ multiplex PCR, and its TCRdb copy is limited to in-frame clones, with some not included. This repertoire shows some 2.4 million clones, roughly 93% found once; its top ten account for 0.35% to 0.45%. This chain joins TRBV5-1 and TRBJ1-2, with a weak D call TRBD1 (6 bases). The TCR was taken from a man between 18 and 35 years old in good health. Some clones in this sample may be carry-over from other donors' samples. Sequenced input: naive CD4+ T cells from PBMCs. As for subset: CD45RA+ positively selected. CDR3 residues: CASSSQGNYGYTF. Here the CDR3 DNA reads TGCGCCAGCAGCTCGCAGGGGAACTATGGCTACACCTTC.